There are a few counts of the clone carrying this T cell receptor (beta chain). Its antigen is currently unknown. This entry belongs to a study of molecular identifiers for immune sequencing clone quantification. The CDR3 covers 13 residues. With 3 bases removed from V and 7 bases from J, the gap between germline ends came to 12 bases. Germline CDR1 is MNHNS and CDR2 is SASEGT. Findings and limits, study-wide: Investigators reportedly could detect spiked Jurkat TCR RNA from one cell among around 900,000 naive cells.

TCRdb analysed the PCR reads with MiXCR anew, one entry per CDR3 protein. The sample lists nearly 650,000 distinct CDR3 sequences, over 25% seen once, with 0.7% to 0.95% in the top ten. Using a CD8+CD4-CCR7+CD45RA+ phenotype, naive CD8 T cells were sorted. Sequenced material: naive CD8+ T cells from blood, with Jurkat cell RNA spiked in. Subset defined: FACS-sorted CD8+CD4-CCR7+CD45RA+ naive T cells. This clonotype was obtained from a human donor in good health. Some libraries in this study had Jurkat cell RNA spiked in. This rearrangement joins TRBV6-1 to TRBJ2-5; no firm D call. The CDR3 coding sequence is TGTGCCAGCAGTGATTCGACATCTTGGACCCAGTACTTC. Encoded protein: CASSDSTSWTQYF.